The 18 T cell receptor beta chains presented below share a single source sample, sequenced in a study of blood T cells in healthy people across ages. Then a second PCR, running roughly 7 to 11 cycles, was carried out with a sample-barcoded 5' primer and a J-beta primer mix. MiXCR, applied by TCRdb to the 5' RACE reads, yields one record per CDR3 protein. The sample yields 1.5 million to 2 million distinct CDR3 sequences, approximately 28% seen once. The sample taken for sequencing was blood. These receptors were obtained from a woman younger than 45 in good health.

This clonotype was found a few times. The junction departs from germline at one end; a sequencing error may be responsible. The rearrangement uses TRBV14 and TRBJ2-7, with D unresolved. CDR3 size: 16 residues. Germline V CDR1 and CDR2: SGHDN, FVKESK. Here the CDR3 reads CPSSQVTFVSSYEQYF. The CDR3 coding sequence is TGTCCCAGCAGCCAAGTTACTTTCGTGAGCTCCTACGAGCAGTACTTC.

The table lists this clonotype with many counts. The chain is built from TRBV12-3 or TRBV12-4 and TRBJ2-1, with 7 bases fitting TRBD2. CDR3 length equals 15 residues. V dropped 6 bases and J dropped 4; count of bases not matched to a gene: 9. For the CDR3, the DNA is TGTGCCAGCAGCTTTCAGCGGGGCCTTTACAATGAGCAGTTCTTC. This gives the protein CASSFQRGLYNEQFF.

V and J are TRBV7-9 and TRBJ2-6; D perhaps matches TRBD1 (6 bases). With 7 bases removed from V and 3 bases from J, the gap between germline ends came to 7 bases. The CDR3 is 13 residues long. Germline V lookup: CDR1 SEHNR, CDR2 FQNEAQ (reference sequence). The CDR3 region is CASNRDGANVLTF. The CDR3 DNA reads TGTGCCAGCAACAGGGATGGGGCCAACGTCCTGACTTTC. Together with reference TRBV7-9 and TRBJ2-6, the CDR3 gives the full variable domain: DTGVSQNPRHKITKRGQNVTFRCDPISEHNRLYWYRQTLGQGPEFLTYFQNEAQLEKSRLLSDRFSAERPKGSFSTLEIQRTEQGDSAMYLCASNRDGANVLTFGAGSRLTVL.

This clonotype was counted between two and nine times. The chain employs TRBV2 and TRBJ2-7; D might be TRBD1 (6 bases). There are 14 residues in the CDR3. Germline V lookup: CDR1 SNHLY, CDR2 FYNNEI. V lost 3 bases and J lost 0, with 9 bases in between. Here the CDR3 DNA reads TGTGCCAGCAGTGATGTGGACAGCTCCTACGAGCAGTACTTC. Its protein product is CASSDVDSSYEQYF.

This clonotype occurred many times. The chain combines TRBV9 with TRBJ2-3; D is possibly TRBD2 (6 bases). CDR3 length: 17 amino acids. Germline assignment: CDR1 SGDLS and CDR2 YYNGEE. V shed 0 bases and J shed 6 bases, with 20 bases lying between them. As DNA, the CDR3 is TGTGCCAGCAGCGTAGACCCCCCGGGAGCGACCAGGGATACGCAGTATTTT. This sequence encodes CASSVDPPGATRDTQYF.

The CDR3 DNA sequence: TGTGCCAGCAGTGCATCCAGCGGGAGGATGTTAGCGCAGTACTTC. Protein sequence: CASSASSGRMLAQYF. The rearrangement links TRBV12-3 or TRBV12-4 to TRBJ2-5; TRBD2 matches 9 bases. The CDR3 is 15 amino acids. The J segment lost 11 bases and the V segment lost 5 bases, leaving 15 bases of the junction unmatched.

This clonotype occurred a few times. In DNA form, the CDR3 reads TGTGCCAGCAGCGTAGGGACAGACACCTACGAGCAGTACTTC. Translation gives CASSVGTDTYEQYF. V and J are TRBV5-5 and TRBJ2-7, with 7 bases identical to TRBD1. Germline V lookup: CDR1 SGHKS, CDR2 YYEKEE (reference sequence). J gave up 2 bases and V 4 bases, and 6 bases lay outside the gene matches. CDR3 size: 14 residues.

In its sample, this clonotype was seen many times. The chain couples TRBV12-3 or TRBV12-4 to TRBJ2-7; D not resolved. This CDR3 has 15 residues. V was shortened by 5 bases and J by 0 bases, with 14 bases between the two germline ends. CDR3 sequence: CASSPPMASSYEQYF. DNA for the CDR3: TGTGCCAGCAGTCCGCCCATGGCCAGCTCCTACGAGCAGTACTTC.

This clonotype has a handful of counts. This sequence joins TRBV19 and TRBJ2-3; no firm D call. Germline V gene lookup returns CDR1 LNHDA and CDR2 SQIVND (reference sequence). The CDR3 sequence is 15 residues long. Deletions cut 4 bases from V and 1 base from J, with 12 bases between. This CDR3 reads CASSSPILRTDTQYF. CDR3 nucleotides: TGTGCCAGTAGTAGCCCTATCCTTCGCACAGATACGCAGTATTTT.

This chain joins TRBV7-3 and TRBJ2-1; D unresolved. Germline CDR1 and CDR2: SGHTA and FQGTGA. Deletions cut 5 bases from V and 4 bases from J, with 15 bases between. This CDR3 comprises 15 residues. This chain's CDR3 is CASSPRATAYNEQFF. CDR3 nucleotides: TGTGCCAGCAGCCCTCGGGCTACCGCATACAATGAGCAGTTCTTC.

The V and J genes are TRBV25-1 and TRBJ2-7; possible D gene TRBD1, 5 bases. In germline, CDR1 is MGHDK, CDR2 SYGVNS. The CDR3 runs to 14 residues. V dropped 4 bases and J dropped 4 bases, with 14 bases sitting between them. CDR3 in amino acids: CASSVKGRVYEQYF. The DNA of the CDR3 is TGTGCCAGCAGTGTGAAGGGCAGGGTATACGAGCAGTACTTC.

V usage is TRBV5-1 and J usage is TRBJ2-5, with D unresolved. TRBJ2-7 explains the end of the DNA better; the J call may be wrong. Germline CDR1 and CDR2: SGHRS and YFSETQ. CDR3 length: 14 residues. In nucleotides, the CDR3 is TGCGCCAGCAGTACTGGGGTAGCTCACTACGAGCAGTACTTC. Amino acids: CASSTGVAHYEQYF.

The chain joins TRBV28 to TRBJ1-4; possible D gene TRBD1, 5 bases. Germline V lookup: CDR1 MDHEN, CDR2 SYDVKM. There are 14 residues in the CDR3. The germline V and J ends were trimmed by 3 bases and 8 bases, with 13 bases remaining between them. DNA for the CDR3: TGTGCCAGCAGTTTCGGGACGGCGGGAGAAAAACTGTTTTTT. Translating gives CASSFGTAGEKLFF.

This clonotype was found a few times. The J gene is TRBJ1-1, the V gene TRBV5-1, with 7 nucleotides matching TRBD1. J gave up 6 bases and V 3 bases, and 8 bases lay outside the gene matches. Germline V gene data show CDR1 as SGHRS and CDR2 as YFSETQ. The CDR3 is 14 amino acids. CDR3 in amino acids: CASSWGTATSEAFF. In DNA form, the CDR3 reads TGCGCCAGCAGCTGGGGGACAGCAACGTCTGAAGCTTTCTTT.

This clonotype was recorded a few times. The chain joins TRBV12-3 or TRBV12-4 to TRBJ1-1; D not certain. The CDR3 runs 16 residues. Deletions cut 0 bases from V and 3 bases from J, with 14 bases between. CDR3 region: CASSLAGYGSDTEAFF. CDR3 DNA sequence: TGTGCCAGCAGTTTAGCGGGATACGGGAGTGACACTGAAGCTTTCTTT.

This chain uses TRBV20-1 with TRBJ1-2; TRBD1 might be the D (6 bases). Per the germline V gene, CDR1 is DFQATT and CDR2 is SNEGSKA (reference sequence). Trimming removed 0 bases at V and 6 bases at J, with 11 bases between. CDR3 length equals 13 residues. The CDR3 protein is CSARDMGADGYTF. The CDR3 nucleotides are TGCAGTGCTAGAGATATGGGGGCAGATGGCTACACCTTC.

This clonotype was seen a handful of times. This rearrangement joins TRBV6-1 to TRBJ2-7; possibly TRBD2 for D (5 bases). This CDR3 has 15 residues. Trimming left V 1 base short and J 2 bases short, with 12 bases between. Germline lookup yields CDR1 MNHNS and CDR2 SASEGT. In nucleotides, the CDR3 is TGTGCCAGCAGTGAAGTTTCGACGGGGACCTACGAGCAGTACTTC. Translated, it gives CASSEVSTGTYEQYF.

This clonotype was counted many times. The V and J genes are TRBV20-1 and TRBJ2-5, with D possibly TRBD1 on 6 matching bases. This CDR3 has 15 amino acids. Between the trimmed V and J ends, which lost 0 bases and 5 bases, there was a span of 16 bases. CDR1 and CDR2 (germline): DFQATT, SNEGSKA (reference sequence). CDR3 protein: CSARDSLDSLETQYF. For the CDR3, the DNA is TGCAGTGCTAGAGATTCCCTGGACAGTCTCGAGACCCAGTACTTC.